The source of this TCR beta chain is a study of type 1 regulatory T cells. Trimming left V 3 bases short and J 6 bases short, with 17 bases between. Germline CDR1 is LNHDA and CDR2 is SQIVND (reference sequence). The CDR3 loop spans 16 amino acids. TCRdb called the reads again in MiXCR, with one record for every CDR3 protein. This sample has 80,000 to 100,000 distinct CDR3 sequences, with 31% found just once. Sequenced: CD4+ T cells, either the whole sample or a sorted fraction (not recorded which). This clonotype was obtained from a human donor in good health. The rearrangement joins TRBV19 to TRBJ2-2, with no clear D. The CDR3 sequence: CASSITGLGSSGELFF. As DNA, the CDR3 is TGTGCCAGTAGTATCACGGGCTTGGGGTCGTCCGGGGAGCTGTTTTTT.